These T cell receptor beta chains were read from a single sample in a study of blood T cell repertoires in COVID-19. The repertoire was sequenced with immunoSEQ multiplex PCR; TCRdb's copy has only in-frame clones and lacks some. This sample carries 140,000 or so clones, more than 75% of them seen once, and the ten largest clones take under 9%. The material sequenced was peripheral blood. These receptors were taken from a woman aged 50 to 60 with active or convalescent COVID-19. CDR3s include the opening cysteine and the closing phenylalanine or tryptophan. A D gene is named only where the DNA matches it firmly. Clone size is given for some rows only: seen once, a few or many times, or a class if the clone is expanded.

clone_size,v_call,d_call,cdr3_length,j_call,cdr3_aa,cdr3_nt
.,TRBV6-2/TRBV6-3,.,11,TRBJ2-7,CASSYGGEQYF,TGTGCCAGCAGTTACGGAGGAGAGCAGTACTTC
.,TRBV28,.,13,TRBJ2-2,CASSSLPTGELFF,TGTGCCAGCAGTTCACTGCCCACCGGGGAGCTGTTTTTT
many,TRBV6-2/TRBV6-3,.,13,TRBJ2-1,CASSYEVDYEQFF,TGTGCCAGCAGTTACGAAGTAGATTATGAGCAGTTCTTC
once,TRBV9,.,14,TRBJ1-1,CASSVSGNEGEAFF,TGTGCCAGCAGCGTGTCAGGAAATGAGGGTGAAGCTTTCTTT
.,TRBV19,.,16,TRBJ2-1,CASRKSTASSYNEQFF,TGTGCCAGTAGAAAATCGACTGCGAGCTCCTACAATGAGCAGTTCTTC
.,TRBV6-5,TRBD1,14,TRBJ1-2,CASSYSGGGRGDTF,TGTGCCAGCAGTTATTCAGGGGGCGGGAGAGGGGACACCTTC
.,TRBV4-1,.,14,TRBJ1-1,CASSPRQIWVEAFF,TGCGCCAGCAGCCCGAGACAGATTTGGGTGGAAGCTTTCTTT
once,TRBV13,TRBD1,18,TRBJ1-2,CASSSLRQGANKNYGYTF,TGTGCCAGCAGCTCCTTGAGACAGGGGGCTAATAAGAACTATGGCTACACCTTC
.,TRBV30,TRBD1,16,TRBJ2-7,CAWRRPGQGGSYEQYF,TGTGCCTGGAGAAGGCCCGGACAGGGAGGAAGCTACGAGCAGTACTTC
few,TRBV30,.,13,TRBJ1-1,CAWRVWRYTEAFF,TGTGCCTGGAGGGTGTGGCGGTACACTGAAGCTTTCTTT